The 27 T cell receptor beta chains listed next were all sequenced from one sample in a study of Graves' ophthalmopathy and Graves' hyperthyroidism. Researchers took RNA transcripts and amplified TCR beta CDR3 regions from them. Following a first-round RT-PCR that used HTBI primers, a second-round multiplex PCR was carried out. TCRdb independently ran MiXCR on the multiplex PCR reads; one entry per CDR3 protein. The table lists 400,000 to 500,000 distinct CDR3 sequences, approximately 21% of them singletons, with 3% in the top ten. Sample: peripheral blood. The source is a woman aged 18-29 years with stable Graves' hyperthyroidism.

CDR3 region: CASSQSPGGEQYF. CDR3 DNA: TGTGCCAGCAGCCAAAGTCCAGGGGGTGAGCAGTACTTC. V gene TRBV6-1 combines with J gene TRBJ2-7; 7 bases line up with TRBD1. The CDR3 sequence is 13 residues long. The J segment lost 7 bases and the V segment lost 6 bases, leaving 9 bases of the junction unmatched. CDR1 is MNHNS and CDR2 is SASEGT in the germline V gene.

The rearrangement uses TRBV6-1 and TRBJ1-6; the D gene is possibly TRBD1 (5 bases). Deletions cut 6 bases from V and 8 bases from J, with 14 bases between. This CDR3 has 14 residues. In germline, CDR1 is MNHNS, CDR2 SASEGT. DNA of the CDR3: TGTGCCAGCAGACAGGACTTAAACGATTCACCCCTCCACTTT. This encodes CASRQDLNDSPLHF.

This clonotype was counted ten times or more. The chain couples TRBV25-1 to TRBJ2-7, with a weak D call TRBD1 (6 bases). CDR1 and CDR2 from the germline V gene are MGHDK and SYGVNS. The CDR3 consists of 13 residues. V lost 6 bases, J lost 0 bases, and 9 bases lay in between. In nucleotides, the CDR3 is TGTGCCAGCAGGGACAGCGGCTCCTACGAGCAGTACTTC. This codes for CASRDSGSYEQYF.

In the case of this clonotype: The conserved closing phenylalanine or tryptophan is absent in this CDR3, likely reflecting a read error. This chain connects TRBV6-5 to TRBJ2-5; TRBD2 might be the D (5 bases). This CDR3 has 16 residues. Trimming pared 6 bases from V and 4 bases from J, leaving 21 bases between. Germline V CDR1 and CDR2: MNHEY, SVGAGI. The CDR3: CASSSTRLASGETQYL. CDR3 DNA: TGTGCCAGCAGCTCGACCAGGCTAGCCTCAGGAGAGACCCAGTACCTC.

This clonotype was seen many times. This chain connects TRBV11-2 to TRBJ2-4; D might be TRBD1 (5 bases). CDR1 is SGHAT, CDR2 FQNNGV, per germline. The CDR3 is 13 amino acids. Deletions cut 4 bases from V and 5 bases from J, with 9 bases between. The CDR3 DNA follows: TGTGCCAGCAGCTCAGACAGAGAAAACATTCAGTACTTC. Translation: CASSSDRENIQYF.

This clonotype was seen repeatedly, ten times or more. V is TRBV7-2 and J is TRBJ2-1; D remains ambiguous. CDR3 length equals 14 residues. Germline CDR1 and CDR2: SGHTA and FQGNSA. V was shortened by 3 bases and J by 4 bases, with 10 bases between the two germline ends. DNA of the CDR3: TGTGCCAGCAGCTTTGGGGTAGGATACAATGAGCAGTTCTTC. As protein: CASSFGVGYNEQFF. Using reference TRBV7-2 and TRBJ2-1 for the parts outside the CDR3, the full variable domain is GAGVSQSPSNKVTEKGKDVELRCDPISGHTALYWYRQSLGQGLEFLIYFQGNSAPDKSGLPSDRFSAERTGGSVSTLTIQRTQQEDSAVYLCASSFGVGYNEQFFGPGTRLTVL.

V and J are TRBV6-1 and TRBJ2-4; either TRBD1 or TRBD2 may fit D (6 bases each). This CDR3 has 18 amino acids. Germline V lookup: CDR1 MNHNS, CDR2 SASEGT. V lost 6 bases and J 0 bases, leaving 21 bases between the germline ends. The CDR3 DNA is TGTGCCAGCAGCCCGGCCCTAGGGGGGTCACTAGCCAAAAACATTCAGTACTTC. This sequence encodes CASSPALGGSLAKNIQYF.

This clonotype was counted many times. The genes are TRBV20-1 and TRBJ2-7; TRBD2 matches at 13 bases. V lost 5 bases to trimming and J lost 5 bases; unmatched junction nucleotides: 9. The germline CDR1 and CDR2 sequences are DFQATT and SNEGSKA (reference sequence). The CDR3 runs 15 residues. CDR3 loop: CSASSYGLAGDEQYF. The CDR3 nucleotides read TGCAGTGCTTCCTCCTACGGACTAGCGGGGGACGAGCAGTACTTC.

The genes are TRBV18 and TRBJ1-2, with TRBD1 as a possible D gene (5 bases). The CDR3 runs 16 residues. Germline CDR1 and CDR2: KGHSH and LQKENI. V was pared by 3 bases and J by 1 base, with 15 bases between. The CDR3 region has the DNA TGTGCCAGCTCACCCCAAGCCACAGGCTATAACTATGGCTACACCTTC. It codes for CASSPQATGYNYGYTF. The full variable domain, with the rest looked up from reference TRBV18 and TRBJ1-2, is NAGVMQNPRHLVRRRGQEARLRCSPMKGHSHVYWYRQLPEEGLKFMVYLQKENIIDESGMPKERFSAEFPKEGPSILRIQQVVRGDSAAYFCASSPQATGYNYGYTFGSGTRLTVV.

This clonotype showed up many times. The CDR3 coding sequence is TGTGCCAGCAGCAGAGTCCCAGGGACCCAGTACTTC. Translating it yields CASSRVPGTQYF. The V and J genes are TRBV6-1 and TRBJ2-5; unclear D gene. Germline CDR1 MNHNS, CDR2 SASEGT. The CDR3 runs 12 residues. Trimming shortened V by 6 bases and J by 7 bases, and 12 bases separated the two germline ends.

This clonotype was counted only a few times. The V call is TRBV6-5, the J call TRBJ1-3; D is uncertain. The V gene lost 2 bases and the J gene lost 0 bases, with 11 bases spanning the gap. CDR3 length: 16 amino acids. Germline V lookup: CDR1 MNHEY, CDR2 SVGAGI. In DNA, the CDR3 is TGTGCCAGCAGTTACGCTCATAGCGACTCTGGAAACACCATATATTTT. Translated: CASSYAHSDSGNTIYF.

Many counts were recorded for this clonotype. The genes are TRBV6-2 or TRBV6-3 and TRBJ1-5; D unclear. The V gene lost 2 bases and the J gene lost 5 bases, with 4 bases spanning the gap. In germline, CDR1 is MNHEY, CDR2 SVGEGT. The CDR3 length is 12 residues. The CDR3 sequence is CASSYPDQPQHF. The DNA of the CDR3 is TGTGCCAGCAGTTACCCCGATCAGCCCCAGCATTTT.

This clonotype showed up many times. The genes are TRBV5-1 and TRBJ1-2; D is uncertain. The V and J ends lost 4 bases and 6 bases respectively, with 13 bases between them. CDR1 SGHRS and CDR2 YFSETQ come from the germline V gene. The CDR3 loop spans 13 amino acids. CDR3 loop: CASSPSRVDGYTF. The CDR3 region has the DNA TGCGCCAGCAGCCCTTCCCGAGTGGATGGCTACACCTTC.

This clonotype was picked up a small number of times. V and J are TRBV27 and TRBJ2-2, with TRBD2 matching over 10 bases. V shed 6 bases and J 7 bases; nucleotides not matched to a gene: 11. The germline gives CDR1 MNHEY, CDR2 SMNVEV (reference sequence). This CDR3 contains 16 residues. The DNA of the CDR3 is TGTGCCAGCAGCCCCTCTAGCGGGAGTGGGAACGGGGAGCTGTTTTTT. Encoded protein: CASSPSSGSGNGELFF.

The sample holds many counts of this clonotype. The chain joins TRBV13 to TRBJ2-2; D is unclear. Germline V CDR1 and CDR2: PRHDT, FYEKMQ (reference sequence). V lost 5 bases to trimming and J lost 5 bases, with 6 bases between them. The CDR3 totals 12 residues. In nucleotides, the CDR3 is TGTGCCAGCAGCACGTTAACCGGGGAGCTGTTTTTT. The encoded protein is CASSTLTGELFF.

This clonotype showed up many times. J is TRBJ2-2 and V is TRBV6-2 or TRBV6-3; D unresolved. The germline V gene encodes CDR1 MNHEY and CDR2 SVGEGT. V was clipped by 6 bases and J by 6 bases, with 17 bases between them. The length of the CDR3 is 15 residues. As DNA, the CDR3 is TGTGCCAGCAGCTTCGACCAGGCAGGATCCGGGGAGCTGTTTTTT. It translates to CASSFDQAGSGELFF.

This clonotype came up many times. The chain couples TRBV12-3 or TRBV12-4 to TRBJ2-4; D may be TRBD1 (6 bases). V lost 6 bases, J lost 4 bases, and 13 bases lay in between. The CDR3 runs 14 residues. This chain's CDR3 is CASSGRQAKNIQYF. CDR3 DNA sequence: TGTGCCAGCAGCGGTAGACAGGCTAAAAACATTCAGTACTTC.

The rearrangement joins TRBV7-2 to TRBJ2-7, with D perhaps matching TRBD1 (6 bases). Germline V lookup: CDR1 SGHTA, CDR2 FQGNSA. The CDR3 is 15 residues long. V lost 4 bases and J 2 bases, leaving 15 bases between the germline ends. Here the CDR3 reads CASSYEGGFTYEQYF. DNA of the CDR3: TGTGCCAGCAGCTACGAAGGGGGTTTTACCTACGAGCAGTACTTC.

In this sample, this clonotype turned up many times. CDR3 sequence: CASSLIFRYEQYF. DNA for the CDR3: TGTGCCAGCAGCTTAATTTTTCGCTACGAGCAGTACTTC. The chain carries TRBV7-2 and TRBJ2-7; no definite D call. Per germline, CDR1 SGHTA and CDR2 FQGNSA. Trimming took 2 bases from V and 3 from J, leaving 8 bases between them. The CDR3 runs 13 residues.

The CDR3 sequence is CASSLGSASGDEQYF. Here the CDR3 DNA reads TGTGCCAGCAGCTTGGGTTCGGCTAGCGGGGACGAGCAGTACTTC. V usage is TRBV7-2 and J usage is TRBJ2-7, with 9 nucleotides matching TRBD2. Germline CDR1 is SGHTA and CDR2 is FQGNSA. The CDR3 has 15 residues. V trimming: 3 bases; J trimming: 5 bases; junction bases outside the gene matches: 8.

As regards this clonotype: A much larger clone lies a single base off, so this may be a read error. The gene calls are TRBV30 and TRBJ2-5, with 7 bases identical to TRBD1. Trimming removed 2 bases from V and 3 bases from J; junction bases left unmatched: 9. This CDR3 has 15 residues. Germline CDR1 reads GTSNPN; CDR2 reads SVGIG (reference sequence). The CDR3 here is CAWSIPGTAKETQYF. DNA for the CDR3: TGTGCCTGGAGTATTCCCGGGACAGCTAAAGAGACCCAGTACTTC.

This clonotype occurred many times. The germline gene is not matched at one end of the junction; a read error may be the cause. The chain employs TRBV5-1 and TRBJ1-5; unclear D gene. Germline CDR1 and CDR2: SGHRS and YFSETQ. The CDR3 spans 13 residues. The CDR3 bases are TGTGCCAGCAGTTTAAGTAGCAATCAGCCCCAGCATTTT. This encodes CASSLSSNQPQHF.

This clonotype was detected ten times or more. This chain uses TRBV7-8 with TRBJ1-1; D is ambiguous. Germline V gene data show CDR1 as SGHVS and CDR2 as FQNEAQ. V lost 2 bases to trimming and J lost 3 bases, with 10 bases between them. The CDR3 length is 14 residues. The CDR3 coding sequence is TGTGCCAGCAGCTTATTGCAGGAGGACACTGAAGCTTTCTTT. It translates to CASSLLQEDTEAFF.

CDR3 in amino acids: CASTQTGGVIYEQYF. DNA for the CDR3: TGTGCCAGTACCCAGACGGGAGGAGTTATTTACGAGCAGTACTTC. The rearrangement joins TRBV19 to TRBJ2-7; 7 nucleotides agree with TRBD2. This CDR3 is built from 15 residues. After removal of 7 bases from V and 4 bases from J, the junction contained 13 bases not matched to a gene. CDR1 is LNHDA and CDR2 is SQIVND in the germline V gene (reference sequence).

This clonotype was recorded at least ten times. The rearrangement links TRBV20-1 to TRBJ2-5; 8 positions agree with TRBD1. V lost 6 bases and J lost 4; bases outside the gene matches: 7. This CDR3 spans 13 amino acids. Germline V CDR1 and CDR2: DFQATT, SNEGSKA (reference sequence). CDR3 nucleotide sequence: TGCAGTGCCACCGGCGACAGGGGAGAGACCCAGTACTTC. It yields the protein CSATGDRGETQYF.

The sample holds many counts of this clonotype. This rearrangement joins TRBV28 to TRBJ2-5; perhaps TRBD2 as D (6 bases). This CDR3 comprises 15 residues. Per germline, CDR1 MDHEN and CDR2 SYDVKM. The V end lost 6 bases, the J end lost 5 bases, and 19 bases lay between the germline ends. Here the CDR3 DNA reads TGTGCCAGCAGAGAGGGACTTTATGCCCGGGAGACCCAGTACTTC. Its translation: CASREGLYARETQYF.

This clonotype was counted many times. V usage is TRBV18 and J usage is TRBJ1-1, with D hard to call. Germline V lookup: CDR1 KGHSH, CDR2 LQKENI. V was shortened by 5 bases and J by 5 bases, with 15 bases between the two germline ends. This CDR3 spans 14 amino acids. For the CDR3, the DNA is TGTGCCAGCTCAACGGACCTCGGCAGGACTGAAGCTTTCTTT. It encodes CASSTDLGRTEAFF.